Each of the 22 T cell receptor beta chains below was sequenced from the same sample in a study of long-term antiretroviral therapy in people with HIV. Version v3.0 of the immunoSEQ assay was performed at survey level. The method was immunoSEQ multiplex PCR; TCRdb's version includes in-frame clones alone and lacks a portion of them. The sample has about 33,000 clones, 96% seen once; the top ten hold roughly 2.5%. The material was unsorted PBMCs, obtained 6.6 years after starting antiretroviral therapy. These receptors all come from a man aged 25 to 40 with HIV.

J is TRBJ2-3 and V is TRBV6-1; D is ambiguous. Germline V gene sequence: CDR1 MNHNS, CDR2 SASEGT. Trimming left V 5 bases short and J 4 bases short, with 4 bases between. The CDR3 has 11 residues. CDR3 region: CASSFPDTQYF. The CDR3 nucleotides read TGTGCCAGCAGTTTCCCAGATACGCAGTATTTT.

V usage is TRBV9 and J usage is TRBJ2-7; D remains unclear. With 0 bases removed from V and 1 base from J, the gap between germline ends came to 8 bases. The CDR3 has 14 amino acids. Germline loops: CDR1 SGDLS, CDR2 YYNGEE. Here the CDR3 DNA reads TGTGCCAGCAGCGTAGGGATGGAGTCCTACGAGCAGTACTTC. Translating gives CASSVGMESYEQYF.

This clone was seen once. The V and J genes are TRBV4-2 and TRBJ1-5, with unresolved D. With 0 bases removed from V and 5 bases from J, the gap between germline ends came to 23 bases. Germline loops: CDR1 LGHNA, CDR2 YNFKEQ. The CDR3 sequence is 19 residues long. CDR3 nucleotide sequence: TGTGCCAGCAGCCAAGAAAAATGGAGTAGGAGGGATCGGGATCAGCCCCAGCATTTT. Protein sequence: CASSQEKWSRRDRDQPQHF.

The chain links TRBV29-1 to TRBJ2-7; possible D gene TRBD2, 5 bases. The CDR3 spans 14 residues. CDR1 and CDR2 from the germline V gene are SQVTM and ANQGSEA. The V gene lost 2 bases and the J gene lost 6 bases, with 17 bases spanning the gap. CDR3 nucleotides: TGCAGCGTTGAAAGAACGGGGTCTATGGGCGAGCAGTACTTC. This codes for CSVERTGSMGEQYF.

This clone was observed once. The chain links TRBV13 to TRBJ2-3; tentative D call: TRBD1 (6 bases). Germline assignment: CDR1 PRHDT and CDR2 FYEKMQ (reference sequence). Trimming shortened V by 5 bases and J by 0 bases, and 12 bases separated the two germline ends. The CDR3 runs 15 residues. The CDR3 nucleotides are TGTGCCAGCAGCCATCGACAGGCCAGCACAGATACGCAGTATTTT. This encodes CASSHRQASTDTQYF.

This clone showed up just once. J is TRBJ2-2 and V is TRBV7-8; 8 positions agree with TRBD1. Unmatched junction bases numbered 6, after V lost 2 bases and J lost 4 bases. Germline V gene data show CDR1 as SGHVS and CDR2 as FQNEAQ. This CDR3 is 16 amino acids long. The CDR3 DNA is TGTGCCAGCAGCTTACAGGGGGCGGCACCCACCGGGGAGCTGTTTTTT. Amino acids: CASSLQGAAPTGELFF.

The chain couples TRBV7-8 to TRBJ2-1; 9 bases are a match to TRBD2. Germline trimming cut 0 bases from V and 5 bases from J; bases unmatched to any gene: 2. CDR1 is SGHVS and CDR2 is FQNEAQ in the germline V gene. The CDR3 has 15 amino acids. CDR3 sequence: CASSLASGGHNEQFF. In DNA, the CDR3 is TGTGCCAGCAGCTTAGCTAGCGGGGGCCACAATGAGCAGTTCTTC.

The chain links TRBV9 to TRBJ2-1; D is perhaps TRBD1 or TRBD2 (5 bases each). The CDR3 loop spans 14 amino acids. The germline V gene has CDR1 SGDLS and CDR2 YYNGEE. Deletions cut 0 bases from V and 8 bases from J, with 12 bases between. CDR3 in amino acids: CASSVGAGTDEQFF. CDR3 bases: TGTGCCAGCAGCGTAGGGGCTGGGACGGATGAGCAGTTCTTC.

This chain uses TRBV4-1 with TRBJ1-1, with D possibly TRBD1 on 5 matching bases. V was trimmed by 1 base and J by 0 bases, leaving 15 bases between them. There are 17 residues in the CDR3. Germline V gene lookup returns CDR1 MGHRA and CDR2 YSYEKL. This CDR3 is CASSQVGGVRMNTEAFF. In DNA, the CDR3 is TGCGCCAGCAGCCAAGTCGGGGGGGTCCGGATGAACACTGAAGCTTTCTTT.

The J gene is TRBJ2-1, the V gene TRBV11-3; 14 bases map to TRBD2. Germline V gene data show CDR1 as SGHNT and CDR2 as YENEEA. The junction had 1 base not matched to a gene; V was cut back by 3 bases and J by 9 bases. The CDR3 is 14 amino acids. The CDR3 nucleotides are TGTGCCAGCAGCTTGACTAGCGGGGGGGGTGAGCAGTTCTTC. Its protein product is CASSLTSGGGEQFF.

V and J are TRBV30 and TRBJ1-1; the D gene is possibly TRBD1 (5 bases). V dropped 5 bases and J dropped 0 bases, with 10 bases sitting between them. The CDR3 length is 13 residues. Looked up from germline, CDR1 is GTSNPN and CDR2 is SVGIG (reference sequence). CDR3 sequence: CAWAGTVNTEAFF. Written as DNA, the CDR3 is TGTGCCTGGGCCGGGACGGTGAACACTGAAGCTTTCTTT.

The gene calls are TRBV6-5 and TRBJ2-7; D uncertain. This CDR3 region has 13 residues. Per the germline V gene, CDR1 is MNHEY and CDR2 is SVGAGI. Trimming stripped 9 bases from V and 2 bases from J, with 14 bases between. CDR3 nucleotide sequence: TGTGCCAGTAATCTTCCTCCTCCCTACGAGCAGTACTTC. This translates into CASNLPPPYEQYF.

The J gene is TRBJ2-7, the V gene TRBV7-6, with 8 bases lining up with TRBD1. Germline V gene sequence: CDR1 SGHVS, CDR2 FNYEAQ. Losses at the gene ends were 11 bases for V and 3 bases for J; bases not matched to a gene: 12. The CDR3 contains 14 residues. The CDR3 DNA reads as TGTGCCCCCCGTAGACAGGGGAAAAACTACGAGCAGTACTTC. It encodes CAPRRQGKNYEQYF. Supplemented by reference TRBV7-6 and TRBJ2-7, the full variable domain reads GAGVSQSPRYKVTKRGQDVALRCDPISGHVSLYWYRQALGQGPEFLTYFNYEAQQDKSGLPNDRFSAERPEGSISTLTIQRTEQRDSAMYRCAPRRQGKNYEQYFGPGTRLTVT.

The chain couples TRBV7-8 to TRBJ2-3; no clear D gene. Deletions cut 5 bases from V and 2 bases from J, with 8 bases between. Germline V lookup: CDR1 SGHVS, CDR2 FQNEAQ. The CDR3 consists of 13 residues. The CDR3 DNA reads TGTGCCAGCAGCGCACTTAACACAGATACGCAGTATTTT. Protein product: CASSALNTDTQYF.

The chain recombines TRBV15 with TRBJ1-5; 9 positions agree with TRBD1. This CDR3 has 19 amino acids. Germline CDR1 and CDR2: LNHNV and YYDKDF (reference sequence). V lost 0 bases and J lost 3; bases outside the gene matches: 12. The CDR3 coding sequence is TGTGCCACCAGCAGAGATCGAGCCGGGACAGGGAGGGTCAATCAGCCCCAGCATTTT. This gives the protein CATSRDRAGTGRVNQPQHF. Supplemented by reference TRBV15 and TRBJ1-5, the full variable domain reads DAMVIQNPRYQVTQFGKPVTLSCSQTLNHNVMYWYQQKSSQAPKLLFHYYDKDFNNEADTPDNFQSRRPNTSFCFLDIRSPGLGDTAMYLCATSRDRAGTGRVNQPQHFGDGTRLSIL.

V gene TRBV6-5 combines with J gene TRBJ1-1, with D possibly matching TRBD1 (5 bases). Trimming shortened V by 8 bases and J by 4 bases, and 20 bases separated the two germline ends. The CDR3 sequence is 15 residues long. The germline gives CDR1 MNHEY, CDR2 SVGAGI. CDR3 bases: TGTGCCAGCTCAGTGCACCCGCGGGGGAGCACTGAAGCTTTCTTT. This encodes CASSVHPRGSTEAFF.

The gene calls are TRBV7-6 and TRBJ2-2, with unresolved D. V was clipped by 5 bases and J by 4 bases, with 14 bases between them. The CDR3 sequence is 15 residues long. Per germline, CDR1 SGHVS and CDR2 FNYEAQ. The CDR3 here is CASSPRPRGTGELFF. The CDR3 bases are TGTGCCAGCAGCCCTCGCCCAAGAGGCACCGGGGAGCTGTTTTTT. Together with reference TRBV7-6 and TRBJ2-2, the CDR3 gives the full variable domain: GAGVSQSPRYKVTKRGQDVALRCDPISGHVSLYWYRQALGQGPEFLTYFNYEAQQDKSGLPNDRFSAERPEGSISTLTIQRTEQRDSAMYRCASSPRPRGTGELFFGEGSRLTVL.

The CDR3 sequence is CASTGTGHYGYTF. The CDR3 DNA reads as TGTGCCAGCACCGGGACAGGCCACTATGGCTACACCTTC. This sequence joins TRBV6-6 and TRBJ1-2, with 8 bases matching TRBD1. This CDR3 region has 13 residues. CDR1 and CDR2 (germline): MNHNY, SVGAGI (reference sequence). With V trimmed by 7 bases and J by 3 bases, 4 bases remained unmatched.

The chain couples TRBV18 to TRBJ2-7, with TRBD1 matching over 11 bases. The CDR3 runs 15 residues. Trimming at V came to 1 base and at J to 5 bases, leaving 4 bases not matched to a gene. Germline CDR1 reads KGHSH; CDR2 reads LQKENI. The CDR3 nucleotides are TGTGCCAGCTCACCACTGGGACAGGGGGGCCACGAGCAGTACTTC. Translation: CASSPLGQGGHEQYF.

The chain uses TRBV7-2 and TRBJ2-1, with 12 bases that match TRBD2. Unmatched junction bases numbered 3, after V lost 3 bases and J lost 0 bases. This CDR3 has 17 amino acids. Per the germline V gene, CDR1 is SGHTA and CDR2 is FQGNSA. The DNA for the CDR3 is TGTGCCAGCAGCTTCCCTAGCGGGAGGGCCTCCTACAATGAGCAGTTCTTC. Amino acid sequence: CASSFPSGRASYNEQFF.

This rearrangement joins TRBV7-9 to TRBJ1-4; 9 bases map to TRBD1. The CDR3 extends over 15 amino acids. CDR1 and CDR2 from the germline V gene are SEHNR and FQNEAQ (reference sequence). Losses at the gene ends were 3 bases for V and 6 bases for J; bases not matched to a gene: 5. The CDR3 protein is CASSLGTGIYEKLFF. The CDR3 region has the DNA TGTGCCAGCAGCTTGGGGACAGGGATCTATGAAAAACTGTTTTTT.

A single count supports this clone. The J gene is TRBJ2-2, the V gene TRBV9, with D unresolved. Trimming shortened V by 0 bases and J by 1 base, and 4 bases separated the two germline ends. Germline CDR1 and CDR2: SGDLS and YYNGEE. The CDR3 sequence is 14 residues long. The CDR3 DNA is TGTGCCAGCAGCGTAGGCCAGAACACCGGGGAGCTGTTTTTT. Its translation: CASSVGQNTGELFF.